This T cell receptor (beta chain) was captured in a study of cytomegalovirus exposure and HLA in healthy donors. PCR amplification relied on 60 Vbeta primers (plus 13 Jbeta primers). The repertoire was sequenced with immunoSEQ multiplex PCR; TCRdb's copy has only in-frame clones and lacks some. The data show some 110,000 clones, about 80% seen once. The CDR3 contains 17 residues. Germline V gene data show CDR1 as SGHNT and CDR2 as YYREEE (reference sequence). V was clipped by 4 bases and J by 2 bases, with 21 bases between them. This clone was seen more than once but under ten times. The genes are TRBV5-4 and TRBJ1-1, with D maybe TRBD1 (5 bases). The clonotype was recovered from a man younger than 45 in good health and CMV-seronegative. The source material was PBMCs. The CDR3 DNA sequence: TGTGCCAGCAGCGGGGGGAACCGGGGCCCGGGAAACACTGAAGCTTTCTTT. Translation: CASSGGNRGPGNTEAFF.